The 5 T cell receptor beta chains presented below share a single source sample, sequenced in a study of OX40 agonist ivuxolimab in advanced cancers. Method: immunoSEQ multiplex PCR; TCRdb's copy keeps in-frame clones and lacks some. In the table there are around 41,000 clones, around nine tenths of which are singletons. The sample here was CD4+ or CD8+ T cells sorted from blood, taken in a trial of the OX40 agonist ivuxolimab. These receptors were collected from an adult with an advanced solid tumor such as melanoma, head and neck, liver or kidney cancer.

J is TRBJ1-4 and V is TRBV28, with TRBD1 identical over 8 bases. The CDR3 extends over 18 amino acids. Germline-derived CDR1 and CDR2 are MDHEN and SYDVKM. The trim removed 2 bases at V and 5 bases at J, leaving 13 bases unmatched. The DNA for the CDR3 is TGTGCCAGCAGTTTAGGCTATCGGAGGACAGGGAGAAATGAAAAACTGTTTTTT. Residues: CASSLGYRRTGRNEKLFF.

With regard to this clone: At one boundary the junction diverges from the germline segment, which might be a read error. The V gene is TRBV4-1, the J gene TRBJ2-2; D might be TRBD1 or TRBD2, each matching 5 bases. The CDR3 consists of 17 residues. Germline V lookup: CDR1 MGHRA, CDR2 YSYEKL. CDR3 bases: TGCGCCAGCAGCCAACGTACCGGGATTGACAGTAACCGGGGAGCTGTTTTT. It encodes CASSQRTGIDSNRGAVF.

This clone has just a few counts. CDR3 residues: CASSLLAKPTGELFF. The DNA of the CDR3 is TGTGCCAGCAGCTTACTCGCGAAGCCCACCGGGGAGCTGTTTTTT. The gene calls are TRBV13 and TRBJ2-2; D uncertain. This CDR3 has 15 amino acids. CDR1 is PRHDT, CDR2 FYEKMQ, per germline (reference sequence). Between the trimmed V and J ends, which lost 2 bases and 4 bases, there was a span of 11 bases.

The chain is built from TRBV5-4 and TRBJ1-5; unclear D gene. The germline V gene has CDR1 SGHNT and CDR2 YYREEE (reference sequence). Trimming left V 0 bases short and J 0 bases short, with 1 base between. The length of the CDR3 is 13 residues. This CDR3 is CASSLDSNQPQHF. CDR3 in DNA: TGTGCCAGCAGCTTGGATAGCAATCAGCCCCAGCATTTT.

The chain links TRBV29-1 to TRBJ1-1; TRBD1 matches 7 bases. The ends lost 0 bases at V and 1 base at J; junction bases unmatched: 8. The CDR3 loop spans 16 amino acids. Germline V CDR1 and CDR2: SQVTM, ANQGSEA. Here the CDR3 reads CSVEDRQGVTNTEAFF. CDR3 coding DNA: TGCAGCGTTGAAGACCGTCAGGGGGTAACGAACACTGAAGCTTTCTTT.